These 18 T cell receptor beta chains were all obtained from the same sample, sequenced in a study of T cell repertoires in cytomegalovirus infection. TCRdb reprocessed the reads via MiXCR and lists one record per CDR3 protein. The sample has about 890,000 distinct CDR3 sequences, 25% to 40% seen once; the top ten hold roughly 12%. Their antigens remain unidentified. Sequencing used cultured CD8+ T cells from PBMCs, obtained from culture after CMV antigen stimulation. These receptors were obtained from a human donor in good health (CMV status not recorded). Some clones in this sample may be carry-over from other donors' samples.

There are a few counts of this clonotype. The chain joins TRBV10-1 to TRBJ1-2; a weak D match, TRBD1 (5 bases). This CDR3 has 13 residues. Trimming removed 0 bases from V and 8 bases from J, with 10 bases in between. In germline, CDR1 is WNHNN, CDR2 SYGVQD (reference sequence). The CDR3 sequence: CASSESTWGGYTF. For the CDR3, the DNA is TGCGCCAGCAGTGAGTCAACTTGGGGCGGCTACACCTTC.

The sample holds a few counts of this clonotype. An end of the junction differs from the germline gene, which may be a read error. The V gene is TRBV6-2 or TRBV6-3, the J gene TRBJ2-1; D perhaps matches TRBD1 (6 bases). Germline V gene data show CDR1 as MNHEY and CDR2 as SVGEGT. This CDR3 has 13 amino acids. Here the CDR3 reads CASSYSQGTLPSF. CDR3 DNA sequence: TGTGCCAGCAGTTACAGTCAGGGGACCCTTCCGTCCTTC.

V is TRBV6-1 and J is TRBJ2-1, with D perhaps matching TRBD2 (6 bases). The CDR3 extends over 11 amino acids. Trimming removed 7 bases from V and 10 bases from J, with 11 bases in between. Per germline, CDR1 MNHNS and CDR2 SASEGT. CDR3 residues: CASTWGVEQFF. Here the CDR3 DNA reads TGTGCCAGCACCTGGGGGGTGGAGCAGTTCTTC.

This clonotype was counted many times. V usage is TRBV7-8 and J usage is TRBJ2-1, with 10 bases aligning to TRBD2. The germline CDR1 and CDR2 sequences are SGHVS and FQNEAQ. The CDR3 has 14 amino acids. Unmatched junction bases numbered 2, after V lost 2 bases and J lost 7 bases. This CDR3 is CASSLQGLANEQFF. CDR3 bases: TGTGCCAGCAGCTTACAGGGACTAGCGAATGAGCAGTTCTTC.

On this clonotype itself: The junction departs from germline at one end; a sequencing error may be responsible. The chain recombines TRBV12-3 or TRBV12-4 with TRBJ2-3; a possible D gene is TRBD1 (5 bases). This CDR3 region has 14 residues. The DNA of the CDR3 is TGTGCCAGCAGTTTAGGGGGCAGCACAGATATGCAGTATTTT. Translated, it gives CASSLGGSTDMQYF.

The chain carries TRBV10-3 and TRBJ1-1, with D possibly matching TRBD1 (6 bases). Trimming pared 4 bases from V and 3 bases from J, leaving 6 bases between. The CDR3 length is 12 residues. The V gene's germline CDR1 is ENHRY and CDR2 SYGVKD. CDR3 DNA: TGTGCCATCAGTGCAGGGGACACTGAAGCTTTCTTT. Translating it yields CAISAGDTEAFF.

The chain couples TRBV6-1 to TRBJ2-1; 13 nucleotides match TRBD2. CDR1 is MNHNS and CDR2 is SASEGT in the germline V gene. This CDR3 has 15 residues. Germline trimming cut 4 bases from V and 5 bases from J; bases unmatched to any gene: 2. CDR3 sequence (DNA): TGTGCCAGCAGTGTACTAGCGGGGGGGGACAATGAGCAGTTCTTC. This encodes CASSVLAGGDNEQFF.

The DNA for the CDR3 is TGTGCCAGTAGATCAGGGGGTCTGACTGAAGCTTTCTTT. Protein product: CASRSGGLTEAFF. The chain recombines TRBV19 with TRBJ1-1, with 7 bases identical to TRBD1. Germline lookup yields CDR1 LNHDA and CDR2 SQIVND (reference sequence). Unmatched junction bases numbered 6, after V lost 6 bases and J lost 5 bases. The length of the CDR3 is 13 residues.

The V call is TRBV7-9, the J call TRBJ1-1, with 7 bases fitting TRBD1. CDR3 length equals 15 residues. CDR1 and CDR2 from the germline V gene are SEHNR and FQNEAQ (reference sequence). The trim removed 5 bases at V and 5 bases at J, leaving 11 bases unmatched. This CDR3 reads CASSPRGGGGTEAFF. In nucleotides, the CDR3 is TGTGCCAGCAGCCCACGAGGGGGCGGGGGGACTGAAGCTTTCTTT.

This clonotype was detected only a few times. V gene TRBV9 combines with J gene TRBJ2-5, with TRBD2 identical over 7 bases. The germline V gene encodes CDR1 SGDLS and CDR2 YYNGEE. J was trimmed by 4 bases and V by 4 bases; bases with no gene match: 16. CDR3 length: 17 residues. This CDR3 reads CASSPWGGSEVGETQYF. CDR3 nucleotides: TGTGCCAGCAGCCCCTGGGGGGGGTCGGAGGTTGGAGAGACCCAGTACTTC.

This clonotype has a single count. The gene calls are TRBV27 and TRBJ1-2; no reliable D call. The CDR3 is made up of 14 amino acids. V lost 5 bases to trimming and J lost 0 bases, with 10 bases between them. Germline V gene lookup returns CDR1 MNHEY and CDR2 SMNVEV (reference sequence). The CDR3 sequence: CASSPRLANYGYTF. The DNA for the CDR3 is TGTGCCAGCAGTCCAAGGCTAGCTAACTATGGCTACACCTTC.

The chain links TRBV27 to TRBJ2-5; D remains ambiguous. The CDR3 sequence is 13 residues long. Looked up from germline, CDR1 is MNHEY and CDR2 is SMNVEV (reference sequence). V dropped 2 bases and J dropped 4 bases, with 8 bases sitting between them. The CDR3 region has the DNA TGTGCCAGCAGTTTAGGGGATGTAGAGACCCAGTACTTC. Translating gives CASSLGDVETQYF.

This clonotype was detected only once. The chain employs TRBV20-1 and TRBJ2-5, with 15 bases aligning to TRBD2. Germline V CDR1 and CDR2: DFQATT, SNEGSKA (reference sequence). CDR3 length equals 18 residues. The V and J ends lost 6 bases and 1 base, in that order; junction bases with no gene match: 12. CDR3 in amino acids: CSAKGLAGGPRPQETQYF. CDR3 nucleotides: TGCAGTGCAAAGGGACTAGCGGGGGGACCACGACCCCAAGAGACCCAGTACTTC.

The chain uses TRBV6-2 or TRBV6-3 and TRBJ2-1; 9 bases agree with TRBD2. Germline assignment: CDR1 MNHEY and CDR2 SVGEGT. This CDR3 contains 14 residues. The junction had 6 bases not matched to a gene; V was cut back by 4 bases and J by 8 bases. The CDR3 DNA sequence: TGTGCCAGCAGTTTGAGCGGGGGGAAAGATGAGCAGTTCTTC. Translating gives CASSLSGGKDEQFF.

The CDR3 region is CASSFEGPRQETQYF. The CDR3 bases are TGCGCCAGCAGCTTCGAGGGACCCCGCCAAGAGACCCAGTACTTC. The chain has TRBV5-1 and TRBJ2-5; D possibly matches TRBD1 or TRBD2 (5 bases each). Germline CDR1 reads SGHRS; CDR2 reads YFSETQ. There are 15 residues in the CDR3. The V end was cut by 2 bases, the J end by 1 base, with 12 bases between.

V usage is TRBV12-3 or TRBV12-4 and J usage is TRBJ1-3; D might be TRBD1 (5 bases). Trimming took off 8 bases at V and 2 bases at J, with 19 bases between the two ends. The CDR3 loop spans 16 amino acids. The CDR3 sequence is CASPARPTDTGNTIYF. The CDR3 DNA is TGTGCCAGCCCTGCGCGGCCGACGGACACTGGAAACACCATATATTTT.

As to this clonotype: Just one base apart from a much larger clone, this may be a read error. The chain employs TRBV2 and TRBJ2-5; D not resolved. Germline CDR1 reads SNHLY; CDR2 reads FYNNEI. Deletions cut 4 bases from V and 0 bases from J, with 9 bases between. The CDR3 loop spans 14 amino acids. CDR3 DNA: TGTGCCAGCAGTGGAATATCAGACCAAGAGACCCAGTACTTC. This encodes CASSGISDQETQYF.

This clonotype was seen a few times. The chain joins TRBV5-5 to TRBJ1-6, with no clear D. From germline, CDR1 is SGHKS and CDR2 YYEKEE (reference sequence). Trimming took 0 bases from V and 13 from J, leaving 8 bases between them. The CDR3 totals 12 residues. The CDR3 reads CASSLGGRPLHF. Here the CDR3 DNA reads TGTGCCAGCAGCTTGGGAGGGAGGCCCCTCCACTTT. Full variable domain (rest looked up from reference TRBV5-5 and TRBJ1-6): DAGVTQSPTHLIKTRGQQVTLRCSPISGHKSVSWYQQVLGQGPQFIFQYYEKEERGRGNFPDRFSARQFPNYSSELNVNALLLGDSALYLCASSLGGRPLHFGNGTRLTVT.